These 9 T cell receptor beta chains share one sample of origin, sequenced in a study of T cells in Graves' hyperthyroidism and ophthalmopathy. Regions amplified from RNA transcripts were the TCR beta CDR3 regions. HTBI primers were used for first-round RT-PCR of the TCR CDR3. In TCRdb, the multiplex PCR reads were re-called with MiXCR into one record per CDR3 protein. The data hold around 300,000 distinct CDR3 sequences, with approximately 13% observed a single time. The sequenced sample consisted of blood. The receptors were gathered from a woman between 40 and 50 years old with Graves' ophthalmopathy.

About this clonotype itself: With a much larger clone just one base away, this may be a read error. The final CDR3 position lacks the conserved phenylalanine or tryptophan, pointing to a likely read error. V gene TRBV6-2 or TRBV6-3 combines with J gene TRBJ1-5; D is uncertain. Germline V gives CDR1 MNHEY, CDR2 SVGEGT. The CDR3 consists of 15 residues. V lost 7 bases and J lost 0, with 13 bases in between. The CDR3 protein is CASISKGNSNQPQHL. In nucleotides, the CDR3 is TGTGCCAGCATTTCTAAGGGCAATAGCAATCAGCCCCAGCATTTA.

This clonotype was counted many times. The chain employs TRBV6-1 and TRBJ2-1; TRBD1 matches 7 bases. V lost 5 bases and J lost 7; bases outside the gene matches: 11. Germline CDR1 is MNHNS and CDR2 is SASEGT. The CDR3 is made up of 15 amino acids. For the CDR3, the DNA is TGTGCCAGCAGTCCTACTCCCCCGGGACAGAATGAGCAGTTCTTC. Encoded protein: CASSPTPPGQNEQFF.

The chain has TRBV3-1 and TRBJ1-2; TRBD1 is a possible D gene (6 bases). Trimming took 3 bases from V and 10 from J, leaving 12 bases between them. Germline CDR1 LGHDT, CDR2 YNNKEL (reference sequence). This CDR3 contains 12 residues. This CDR3 is CASSQAQGPYTF. CDR3 coding DNA: TGTGCCAGCAGCCAGGCACAGGGCCCCTACACCTTC.

This chain links TRBV4-2 with TRBJ1-5; no definite D call. V lost 3 bases to trimming and J lost 2 bases, with 8 bases between them. Germline-derived CDR1 and CDR2 are LGHNA and YNFKEQ. There are 14 residues in the CDR3. CDR3 sequence reads: CASSQVGRNQPQHF. CDR3 in DNA: TGTGCCAGCAGCCAGGTAGGGCGCAATCAGCCCCAGCATTTT.

This clonotype came up a few times. The chain joins TRBV2 to TRBJ2-1; the D gene is possibly TRBD1 (5 bases). The ends were cut back, 10 bases at V and 5 bases at J, with 9 bases in the middle. Germline assignment: CDR1 SNHLY and CDR2 FYNNEI. The CDR3 runs to 11 residues. The CDR3 here is CANQGNNEQFF. The CDR3 coding sequence is TGTGCCAACCAGGGAAACAATGAGCAGTTCTTC.

This clonotype was counted at least ten times. The chain combines TRBV7-6 with TRBJ2-7, with D perhaps matching TRBD1 (6 bases). The CDR3 contains 14 residues. Per germline, CDR1 SGHVS and CDR2 FNYEAQ. V lost 4 bases and J lost 4, with 14 bases in between. CDR3 amino acids: CASSYAQGNYEQYF. As DNA, the CDR3 is TGTGCCAGCAGCTACGCCCAGGGGAATTACGAGCAGTACTTC.

V is TRBV9 and J is TRBJ1-3; 7 bases fit TRBD1. This CDR3 is 16 amino acids long. Trimming took 4 bases from V and 0 from J; bases not matched to a gene: 7. Germline loops: CDR1 SGDLS, CDR2 YYNGEE. This CDR3 reads CASSWTGASSGNTIYF. CDR3 nucleotides: TGTGCCAGCAGCTGGACAGGTGCCTCCTCTGGAAACACCATATATTTT.

The table lists this clonotype with many counts. The junction differs from germline at one of its ends, possibly a read error. The rearrangement uses TRBV7-9 and TRBJ1-2, with TRBD1 matching over 8 bases. CDR1 SEHNR and CDR2 FQNEAQ come from the germline V gene (reference sequence). CDR3 size: 16 residues. CDR3 sequence: CASSVAGGANSKGYTF. DNA for the CDR3: TGTGCCAGCAGCGTAGCAGGGGGCGCGAACTCTAAGGGCTACACCTTC. The complete variable domain, with remaining parts taken from reference TRBV7-9 and TRBJ1-2, reads DTGVSQNPRHKITKRGQNVTFRCDPISEHNRLYWYRQTLGQGPEFLTYFQNEAQLEKSRLLSDRFSAERPKGSFSTLEIQRTEQGDSAMYLCASSVAGGANSKGYTFGSGTRLTVV.

This clonotype was detected ten times or more. The V call is TRBV2, the J call TRBJ2-1; 7 bases match TRBD2. CDR1 and CDR2 from the germline V gene are SNHLY and FYNNEI. V lost 3 bases and J lost 3; bases outside the gene matches: 5. CDR3 length: 15 residues. The CDR3 spells CASSEASGDYNEQFF. The CDR3 DNA follows: TGTGCCAGCAGTGAGGCTAGCGGTGACTACAATGAGCAGTTCTTC.